This is a list of T cell receptor beta chains from one sample in a study of blood T cell repertoires in COVID-19. The method was immunoSEQ multiplex PCR; TCRdb's version includes in-frame clones alone and lacks a portion of them. The sample lists a few hundred thousand clones, approximately 88% occurring once. What was sequenced was PBMCs or T cells enriched from blood (not recorded which). The source of these receptors is a woman between 35 and 50 years old who had been exposed to COVID-19. Both conserved end residues are part of each CDR3. D genes are given only for firm matches. A row's size may be missing; if present it is once, few, many or a size class.

v_gene,d_gene,j_gene,abundance,CDR3aa,CDR3nt
TRBV20-1,NA,TRBJ1-5,NA,CSASRQLSNQPQHF,TGCAGTGCTAGTAGACAGTTAAGCAATCAGCCCCAGCATTTT
TRBV12-3/TRBV12-4,NA,TRBJ1-1,NA,CASSLIGAEAFF,TGTGCCAGCAGTTTAATAGGGGCTGAAGCTTTCTTT
TRBV7-9,TRBD1,TRBJ2-3,NA,CASSLVGQGVTDTQYF,TGTGCCAGCAGCTTAGTCGGACAGGGGGTCACAGATACGCAGTATTTT
TRBV4-3,TRBD1,TRBJ1-6,NA,CASRGQGGSPLHF,TGCGCCAGCAGGGGACAGGGAGGTTCACCCCTCCACTTT
TRBV6-4,TRBD1,TRBJ2-7,NA,CASSDLGQKTSYEQYF,TGTGCCAGCAGTGACCTGGGACAGAAAACCTCCTACGAGCAGTACTTC
TRBV2,NA,TRBJ1-2,once,CASFFRVLYGYTF,TGTGCCAGCTTTTTTCGGGTGCTCTATGGCTACACCTTC
TRBV30,TRBD1,TRBJ2-7,NA,CAWGTGDSYEQYF,TGTGCCTGGGGGACAGGGGACTCCTACGAGCAGTACTTC
TRBV7-3,NA,TRBJ2-5,few,CASSPSAAETQYF,TGTGCCAGCAGCCCCTCCGCGGCAGAGACCCAGTACTTC
TRBV2,NA,TRBJ1-2,NA,CASESPNYGYTF,TGTGCCAGCGAGTCTCCTAACTATGGCTACACCTTC
TRBV11-3,NA,TRBJ2-4,NA,CASSSTKGGPKILAKNIQYF,TGTGCCAGCAGCTCCACAAAGGGGGGGCCGAAGATACTAGCCAAAAACATTCAGTACTTC
TRBV20-1,NA,TRBJ1-1,NA,CSASTGSLQGNTEAFF,TGCAGTGCTAGTACGGGCTCTCTCCAGGGGAACACTGAAGCTTTCTTT
TRBV14,NA,TRBJ2-3,NA,CASSPWTRPTDTQYF,TGTGCCAGCAGCCCATGGACACGTCCCACAGATACGCAGTATTTT
TRBV6-5,NA,TRBJ1-5,once,CASITGDQPQHF,TGTGCCAGCATTACGGGAGATCAGCCCCAGCATTTT
TRBV5-4,TRBD1,TRBJ2-7,NA,CASSWGQYEQYF,TGTGCCAGCAGCTGGGGACAGTACGAGCAGTACTTC
TRBV5-1,TRBD1,TRBJ2-1,NA,CASTGRTGGVVNEQFF,TGCGCCAGCACCGGTCGAACAGGGGGCGTCGTGAATGAGCAGTTCTTC
TRBV7-9,NA,TRBJ2-5,NA,CASSLGSGQGRETQYF,TGTGCCAGCAGCTTAGGGAGCGGGCAGGGCCGAGAGACCCAGTACTTC
TRBV5-4,NA,TRBJ2-1,NA,CASSLGYGEQFF,TGTGCCAGCAGCTTGGGCTACGGTGAGCAGTTCTTC
TRBV7-9,TRBD1,TRBJ1-5,NA,CASSGQGFLGQPQHF,TGTGCCAGCAGTGGACAGGGGTTCCTCGGTCAGCCCCAGCATTTT
TRBV4-3,NA,TRBJ2-1,NA,CASSSHTGSRNEQFF,TGCGCCAGCAGCTCCCACACAGGGAGTCGCAATGAGCAGTTCTTC
TRBV29-1,NA,TRBJ1-3,NA,CSGGLSGNTIYF,TGCAGCGGGGGCCTATCTGGAAACACCATATATTTT
TRBV29-1,NA,TRBJ1-2,NA,CSVDLRRTNYGYTF,TGCAGCGTTGACTTGAGGCGAACTAACTATGGCTACACCTTC
TRBV28,TRBD1,TRBJ2-5,NA,CANLSGTGPQETQYF,TGTGCCAACTTATCCGGGACAGGCCCACAAGAGACCCAGTACTTC
TRBV13,TRBD2,TRBJ2-1,NA,CASSLVATSGNEQFF,TGTGCCAGCAGCTTAGTCGCGACTAGCGGTAATGAGCAGTTCTTC
TRBV29-1,TRBD2,TRBJ2-1,NA,CSVGSGMLGEGLGEQFF,TGCAGCGTTGGCTCCGGGATGTTGGGGGAGGGCCTGGGTGAGCAGTTCTTC
TRBV19,TRBD2,TRBJ2-1,NA,CASSIRTSAYYNEQFF,TGTGCCAGTAGTATAAGGACTAGCGCCTACTACAATGAGCAGTTCTTC
TRBV5-1,TRBD2,TRBJ2-3,NA,CASSSSGRSPDTQYF,TGTGCCAGCAGCTCTAGCGGGAGATCCCCAGATACGCAGTATTTT
TRBV28,NA,TRBJ2-2,NA,CASSFAVTGELFF,TGTGCCAGCAGTTTTGCGGTCACCGGGGAGCTGTTTTTT
TRBV28,NA,TRBJ1-3,NA,CASLEEQANTIYF,TGTGCCAGCCTTGAAGAGCAAGCAAACACCATATATTTT
TRBV20-1,TRBD2,TRBJ2-3,once,CSASRRGGISTDTQYF,TGCAGTGCTAGTCGCCGGGGGGGGATTAGCACAGATACGCAGTATTTT
TRBV30,NA,TRBJ1-1,NA,CAWTNKGYSTEAFF,TGTGCCTGGACAAATAAGGGGTATAGCACTGAAGCTTTCTTT
TRBV10-3,TRBD1,TRBJ2-1,NA,CAISESSSGQNNEQFF,TGTGCCATCAGTGAGTCGAGTTCGGGACAGAACAATGAGCAGTTCTTC
TRBV10-3,TRBD2,TRBJ2-7,NA,CAISEFLAGRGSYEQYF,TGTGCCATCAGTGAGTTCCTAGCGGGGAGGGGGTCCTACGAGCAGTACTTC
TRBV19,TRBD1,TRBJ2-4,NA,CASSSRQPGQGLKNIQYF,TGTGCCAGTAGTTCTCGCCAGCCGGGACAGGGGCTCAAAAACATTCAGTACTTC
TRBV18,NA,TRBJ1-5,NA,CASSLEQGINQPQHF,TGTGCCAGCTCGCTGGAACAGGGTATCAATCAGCCCCAGCATTTT
TRBV12-5,NA,TRBJ1-1,few,CASAQQGAGTEAFF,TGTGCTAGTGCCCAACAAGGGGCGGGAACTGAAGCTTTCTTT
TRBV3-1/TRBV3-2,TRBD1,TRBJ1-6,NA,CASSLMTGGNSPLHF,TGTGCCAGCAGCCTAATGACAGGGGGGAATTCACCCCTCCACTTT
TRBV6-5,TRBD1,TRBJ1-1,NA,CASMEGAINTEAFF,TGTGCCAGCATGGAGGGGGCTATCAACACTGAAGCTTTCTTT
TRBV4-3,TRBD2,TRBJ2-7,few,CASSPFLAVGSEQYF,TGCGCCAGCAGCCCCTTCCTAGCGGTTGGCTCCGAGCAGTACTTC
TRBV11-3,TRBD1,TRBJ1-1,few,CASSLGQTGWSTEAFF,TGTGCCAGCAGCTTAGGCCAGACAGGGTGGTCGACTGAAGCTTTCTTT
TRBV7-6,NA,TRBJ1-4,NA,CASSPRLAGLGEKLFF,TGTGCCAGCAGCCCCCGTCTCGCAGGGTTAGGGGAAAAACTGTTTTTT
TRBV10-3,NA,TRBJ1-5,NA,CATSPQSLPNQPQHF,TGTGCCACGTCCCCACAGAGCTTACCGAATCAGCCCCAGCATTTT
TRBV10-3,NA,TRBJ1-2,NA,CAISDSPRNYGYTF,TGTGCCATCAGTGACTCCCCCCGGAACTATGGCTACACCTTC
TRBV11-3,TRBD2,TRBJ2-3,NA,CASSSPPGLAADTQYF,TGTGCCAGCAGCTCGCCCCCGGGACTAGCGGCAGATACGCAGTATTTT
TRBV4-3,TRBD2,TRBJ2-2,NA,CASSSKSMSGITGELFF,TGCGCCAGCAGCTCCAAGTCAATGAGCGGGATCACCGGGGAGCTGTTTTTT
TRBV14,TRBD1,TRBJ1-2,NA,CASSQVRTGNYGYTF,TGTGCCAGCAGCCAAGTCCGGACAGGGAACTATGGCTACACCTTC
TRBV6-5,TRBD2,TRBJ2-1,NA,CASSYRAGKSNEQFF,TGTGCCAGCAGTTACAGAGCGGGAAAGAGCAATGAGCAGTTCTTC
TRBV4-1,NA,TRBJ1-2,NA,CASSHTGGGYTF,TGCGCCAGCAGCCACACAGGTGGCGGCTACACCTTC
TRBV7-2,NA,TRBJ2-6,NA,CASSQRRSPGANVLTF,TGTGCCAGCAGCCAGAGGCGGAGTCCTGGGGCCAACGTCCTGACTTTC
TRBV19,NA,TRBJ1-5,NA,CASSIRADQPQHF,TGTGCCAGTAGTATACGAGCGGATCAGCCCCAGCATTTT
TRBV5-6,TRBD1,TRBJ1-1,NA,CASSLGHYRGTEAFF,TGTGCCAGCAGCTTGGGTCACTACAGGGGAACTGAAGCTTTCTTT
TRBV5-1,TRBD2,TRBJ2-3,NA,CASSLVGTSGADTQYF,TGCGCCAGCAGCTTGGTGGGGACTAGCGGGGCAGATACGCAGTATTTT
TRBV6-4,NA,TRBJ1-3,NA,CASSEDGAPGNTIYF,TGTGCCAGCAGTGAAGATGGAGCTCCCGGAAACACCATATATTTT
TRBV7-9,TRBD1,TRBJ2-2,many,CASRGTGPTGELFF,TGTGCCAGCAGGGGGACAGGGCCCACCGGGGAGCTGTTTTTT
TRBV5-1,NA,TRBJ2-2,few,CASSSLRVGSDGELFF,TGCGCCAGCAGCTCTCTGCGGGTAGGGTCGGACGGGGAGCTGTTTTTT
TRBV6-7,TRBD2,TRBJ2-5,NA,CASSGCVWGLAGSRETQYF,TGTGCCAGCAGCGGCTGTGTGTGGGGACTAGCGGGATCTCGAGAGACCCAGTACTTC